The 19 T cell receptor beta chains reported below all come from one sample, sequenced in a study of neurological immune-mediated disorders. Each CDR3 protein is one row after TCRdb ran MiXCR on the 5' RACE reads. The sample yields 50,000 to 80,000 distinct CDR3 sequences, 3.4% seen once. Sequenced sample: PBMCs. Receptors were obtained from a middle-aged man with multiple sclerosis.

This clonotype has at least ten counts. The gene calls are TRBV20-1 and TRBJ2-3; the D gene is possibly TRBD2 (7 bases). This CDR3 region has 16 residues. Looked up from germline, CDR1 is DFQATT and CDR2 is SNEGSKA (reference sequence). The V gene lost 1 base and the J gene lost 2 bases, with 16 bases spanning the gap. The CDR3 sequence: CSARVRGAFDTDTQYF. CDR3 DNA sequence: TGCAGTGCTAGAGTACGGGGGGCGTTCGACACAGATACGCAGTATTTT.

This clonotype appeared many times. The genes are TRBV7-2 and TRBJ2-2; TRBD2 aligns across 9 bases. Losses at the gene ends were 4 bases for V and 2 bases for J; bases not matched to a gene: 2. The CDR3 has 15 residues. CDR1 is SGHTA and CDR2 is FQGNSA in the germline V gene. CDR3 amino acids: CASSSSGDNTGELFF. The CDR3, as DNA: TGTGCCAGCAGCTCTAGCGGGGACAACACCGGGGAGCTGTTTTTT.

This clonotype was recorded many times. The V and J genes are TRBV7-3 and TRBJ2-1, with 12 positions matching TRBD2. The germline CDR1 and CDR2 sequences are SGHTA and FQGTGA. The length of the CDR3 is 16 residues. V was pared by 6 bases and J by 6 bases, with 9 bases of the junction left unmatched. The CDR3 nucleotides read TGTGCCAGCAGTCCGACTAGCGGGAGCCCCCTCAATGAGCAGTTCTTC. Its translation is CASSPTSGSPLNEQFF.

This clonotype turned up a few times. This chain connects TRBV20-1 to TRBJ2-1, with D unresolved. The CDR3 sequence is 12 residues long. V lost 2 bases to trimming and J lost 10 bases, with 12 bases between them. CDR1 and CDR2 (germline): DFQATT, SNEGSKA (reference sequence). The CDR3 loop is CSARPGLGEQFF. Here the CDR3 DNA reads TGCAGTGCTAGACCCGGCCTCGGGGAGCAGTTCTTC.

The table lists this clonotype with many counts. The chain uses TRBV5-1 and TRBJ2-7; TRBD2 aligns across 7 bases. V shed 1 base and J 0 bases; nucleotides not matched to a gene: 10. Germline CDR1 reads SGHRS; CDR2 reads YFSETQ. CDR3 size: 17 residues. The DNA for the CDR3 is TGCGCCAGCAGCTTGCGTCTAGCGGCCAGGAGCTCCTACGAGCAGTACTTC. Translating it yields CASSLRLAARSSYEQYF.

In its sample, this clonotype was seen many times. This rearrangement joins TRBV6-5 to TRBJ2-1; D may be TRBD2 (5 bases). Deletions cut 3 bases from V and 5 bases from J, with 8 bases between. CDR3 length equals 13 residues. The germline CDR1 and CDR2 sequences are MNHEY and SVGAGI. The chain's CDR3 is CASSYGLNNEQFF. CDR3 nucleotide sequence: TGTGCCAGCAGTTATGGACTCAACAATGAGCAGTTCTTC.

This clonotype has a count of ten or more. This chain joins TRBV12-3 or TRBV12-4 and TRBJ2-2; D not certain. The length of the CDR3 is 12 residues. V lost 6 bases, J lost 4 bases, and 6 bases lay in between. CDR3 nucleotides: TGTGCCAGCAGCCTGCCCACCGGGGAGCTGTTTTTT. It specifies CASSLPTGELFF.

This clonotype was detected many times. The chain carries TRBV12-3 or TRBV12-4 and TRBJ2-5; weak D call: TRBD2 (5 bases). With 2 bases removed from V and 2 bases from J, the gap between germline ends came to 9 bases. CDR3 length: 14 residues. CDR3: CASSLRVAQETQYF. CDR3 sequence (DNA): TGTGCCAGCAGTTTAAGGGTAGCGCAAGAGACCCAGTACTTC.

Ten or more counts support this clonotype. This chain links TRBV5-1 with TRBJ1-2; D remains unclear. The V gene lost 0 bases and the J gene lost 2 bases, with 11 bases spanning the gap. CDR1 SGHRS and CDR2 YFSETQ come from the germline V gene. The CDR3 length is 15 residues. This CDR3 is CASSLESGPNYGYTF. CDR3 nucleotides: TGCGCCAGCAGCTTGGAATCTGGTCCAAACTATGGCTACACCTTC.

This clonotype was picked up many times. The chain recombines TRBV12-3 or TRBV12-4 with TRBJ1-2; D is unresolved. V lost 7 bases, J lost 2 bases, and 5 bases lay in between. The CDR3 sequence is 11 residues long. Here the CDR3 reads CASTQNYGYTF. CDR3 sequence (DNA): TGTGCCAGCACTCAAAACTATGGCTACACCTTC.

This clonotype was seen repeatedly, ten times or more. CDR3 DNA sequence: TGTGCCAGCAGTAAGGCCCAGGGTGGAGCCTACGAGCAGTACTTC. Residues: CASSKAQGGAYEQYF. The chain links TRBV6-1 to TRBJ2-7, with D maybe TRBD1 (5 bases). This CDR3 has 15 amino acids. Germline loops: CDR1 MNHNS, CDR2 SASEGT. V lost 5 bases to trimming and J lost 2 bases, with 16 bases between them.

This clonotype was counted at least ten times. The gene calls are TRBV3-1 and TRBJ2-5; TRBD2 matches 10 bases. Germline-derived CDR1 and CDR2 are LGHDT and YNNKEL (reference sequence). Trimming removed 0 bases from V and 7 bases from J; junction bases left unmatched: 8. CDR3 size: 16 residues. CDR3 DNA sequence: TGTGCCAGCAGCCAAGATTCTAGCGGGGGTCGAGGGACCCAGTACTTC. Its protein is CASSQDSSGGRGTQYF.

This clonotype was counted many times. The chain uses TRBV12-3 or TRBV12-4 and TRBJ1-5; D may be TRBD1 (5 bases). The CDR3 has 15 amino acids. V lost 5 bases and J 4 bases, leaving 15 bases between the germline ends. The CDR3 DNA reads TGTGCCAGCAGTGACCCGGGGCCCAGAAATCAGCCCCAGCATTTT. This sequence encodes CASSDPGPRNQPQHF.

This clonotype was seen ten or more times. This chain links TRBV10-2 with TRBJ1-2, with unresolved D. Germline lookup yields CDR1 WSHSY and CDR2 SAAADI. The CDR3 consists of 17 residues. The germline V and J ends were trimmed by 0 bases and 5 bases, with 19 bases remaining between them. DNA of the CDR3: TGCGCCAGCAGTGAGTCGATACGATCGATCACCGGTTATGGCTACACCTTC. Its protein is CASSESIRSITGYGYTF.

This clonotype came up a few times. The chain recombines TRBV5-1 with TRBJ1-1; a possible D gene is TRBD1 (5 bases). With 0 bases removed from V and 3 bases from J, the gap between germline ends came to 12 bases. CDR1 SGHRS and CDR2 YFSETQ come from the germline V gene. The length of the CDR3 is 15 residues. CDR3 nucleotides: TGCGCCAGCAGCTTGGAATGGGGGGACGACACTGAAGCTTTCTTT. This codes for CASSLEWGDDTEAFF. Full variable domain (remainder filled in from reference TRBV5-1 and TRBJ1-1): KAGVTQTPRYLIKTRGQQVTLSCSPISGHRSVSWYQQTPGQGLQFLFEYFSETQRNKGNFPGRFSGRQFSNSRSEMNVSTLELGDSALYLCASSLEWGDDTEAFFGQGTRLTVV.

This clonotype has a count of ten or more. V gene TRBV10-3 combines with J gene TRBJ2-2; D not resolved. Trimming took 3 bases from V and 5 from J, leaving 4 bases between them. The germline gives CDR1 ENHRY, CDR2 SYGVKD. The CDR3 length is 12 residues. CDR3 residues: CAISDTTGELFF. The CDR3 coding sequence is TGTGCCATCAGTGACACGACCGGGGAGCTGTTTTTT.

V and J are TRBV21-1 and TRBJ1-5; the listed D gene, TRBD1, was not tested against the DNA. TRBV21-1 is a listed pseudogene. This CDR3 is built from 15 residues. The CDR3 sequence is CASSKATGEDKTQNF. The CDR3 coding sequence is TGTGCCAGCAGCAAAGCAACAGGGGAAGATAAGACCCAGAATTTT.

This clonotype occurred many times. The chain carries TRBV20-1 and TRBJ1-2; D unclear. There are 13 residues in the CDR3. V was shortened by 1 base and J by 7 bases, with 13 bases between the two germline ends. The germline V gene encodes CDR1 DFQATT and CDR2 SNEGSKA (reference sequence). CDR3: CSARVAPLLGYTF. The CDR3, as DNA: TGCAGTGCTAGAGTGGCCCCTCTGCTTGGCTACACCTTC.

In this sample, this clonotype turned up many times. The chain couples TRBV4-2 to TRBJ2-3; 7 bases are a match to TRBD1. Trimming at V came to 4 bases and at J to 3 bases, leaving 13 bases not matched to a gene. Germline V gives CDR1 LGHNA, CDR2 YNFKEQ. This CDR3 spans 17 amino acids. CDR3 residues: CASSPGTALRVTDTQYF. The CDR3 nucleotides read TGTGCCAGCAGCCCCGGGACAGCCTTGAGGGTGACAGATACGCAGTATTTT.